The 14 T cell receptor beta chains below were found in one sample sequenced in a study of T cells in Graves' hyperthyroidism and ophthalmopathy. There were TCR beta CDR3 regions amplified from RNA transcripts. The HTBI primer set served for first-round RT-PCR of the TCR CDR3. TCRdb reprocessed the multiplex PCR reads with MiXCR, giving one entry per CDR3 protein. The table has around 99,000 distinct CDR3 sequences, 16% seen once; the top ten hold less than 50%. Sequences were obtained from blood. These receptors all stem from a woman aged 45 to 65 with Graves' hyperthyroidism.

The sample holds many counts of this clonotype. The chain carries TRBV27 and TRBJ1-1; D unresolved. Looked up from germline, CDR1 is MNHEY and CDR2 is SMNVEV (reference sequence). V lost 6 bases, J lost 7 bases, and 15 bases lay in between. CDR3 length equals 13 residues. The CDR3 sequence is CASSPGRLLEAFF. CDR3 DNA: TGTGCCAGCAGCCCCGGACGGTTACTTGAAGCTTTCTTT.

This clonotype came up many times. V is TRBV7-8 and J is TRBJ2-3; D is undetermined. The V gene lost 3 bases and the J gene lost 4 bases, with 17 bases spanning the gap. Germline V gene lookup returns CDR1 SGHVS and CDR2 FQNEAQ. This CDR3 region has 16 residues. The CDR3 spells CASSFTRTSRADTQYF. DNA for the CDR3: TGTGCCAGCAGCTTTACAAGGACCTCACGCGCAGATACGCAGTATTTT.

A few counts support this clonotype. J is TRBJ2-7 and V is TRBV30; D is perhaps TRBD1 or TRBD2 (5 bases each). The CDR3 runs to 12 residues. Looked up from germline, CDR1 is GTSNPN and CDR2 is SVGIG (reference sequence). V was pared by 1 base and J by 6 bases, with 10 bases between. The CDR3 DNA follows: TGTGCCTGGAGTGGGGCTGGGGGCGAGCAGTACGTC. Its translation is CAWSGAGGEQYV.

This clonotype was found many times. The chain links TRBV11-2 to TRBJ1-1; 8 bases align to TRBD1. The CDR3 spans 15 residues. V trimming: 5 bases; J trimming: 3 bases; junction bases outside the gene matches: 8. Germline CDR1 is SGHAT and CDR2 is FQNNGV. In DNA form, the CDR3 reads TGTGCCAGCAGCCCGTTGACAGGGGCGGACACTGAAGCTTTCTTT. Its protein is CASSPLTGADTEAFF.

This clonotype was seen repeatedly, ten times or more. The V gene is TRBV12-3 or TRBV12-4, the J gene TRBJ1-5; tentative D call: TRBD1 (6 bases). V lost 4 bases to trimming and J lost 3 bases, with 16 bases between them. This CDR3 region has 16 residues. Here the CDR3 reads CASSYGEQGYNQPQHF. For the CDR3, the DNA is TGTGCCAGCAGTTATGGAGAGCAGGGGTACAATCAGCCCCAGCATTTT.

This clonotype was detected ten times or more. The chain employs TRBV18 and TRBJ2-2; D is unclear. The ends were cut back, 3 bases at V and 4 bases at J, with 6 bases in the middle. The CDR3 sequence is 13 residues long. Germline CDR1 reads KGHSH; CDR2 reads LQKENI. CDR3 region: CASSPWSTGELFF. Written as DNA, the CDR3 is TGTGCCAGCTCACCCTGGAGCACCGGGGAGCTGTTTTTT.

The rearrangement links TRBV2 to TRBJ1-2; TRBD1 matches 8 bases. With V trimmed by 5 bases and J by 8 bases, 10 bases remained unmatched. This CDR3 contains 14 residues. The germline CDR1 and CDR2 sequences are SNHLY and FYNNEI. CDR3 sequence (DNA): TGTGCCAGCAGTACCCGACAGGGGACGAGGGGCTACACCTTC. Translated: CASSTRQGTRGYTF.

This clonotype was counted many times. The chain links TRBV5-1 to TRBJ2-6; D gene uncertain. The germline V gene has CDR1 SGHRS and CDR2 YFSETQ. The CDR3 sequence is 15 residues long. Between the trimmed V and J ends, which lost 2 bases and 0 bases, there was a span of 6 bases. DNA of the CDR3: TGCGCCAGCAGCTTAAGTAACTCTGGGGCCAACGTCCTGACTTTC. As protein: CASSLSNSGANVLTF.

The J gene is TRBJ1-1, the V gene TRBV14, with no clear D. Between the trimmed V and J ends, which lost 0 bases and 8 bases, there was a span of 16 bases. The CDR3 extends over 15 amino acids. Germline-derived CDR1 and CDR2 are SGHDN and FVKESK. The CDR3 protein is CASSQERNQKGEAFF. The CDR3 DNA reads TGTGCCAGCAGCCAAGAAAGGAACCAGAAAGGAGAAGCTTTCTTT.

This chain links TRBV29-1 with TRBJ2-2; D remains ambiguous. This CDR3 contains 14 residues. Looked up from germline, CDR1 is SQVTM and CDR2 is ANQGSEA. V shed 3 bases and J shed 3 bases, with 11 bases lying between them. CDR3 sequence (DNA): TGCAGCGTTGATAGGCAGACTCACACCGGGGAGCTGTTTTTT. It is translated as CSVDRQTHTGELFF.

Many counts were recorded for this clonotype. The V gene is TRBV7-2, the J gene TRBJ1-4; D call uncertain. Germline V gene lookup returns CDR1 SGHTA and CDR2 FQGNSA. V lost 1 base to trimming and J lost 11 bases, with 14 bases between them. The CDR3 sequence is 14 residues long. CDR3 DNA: TGTGCCAGCAGCTTAGTAAGCTCGGGAGAGAAACTGTTTTTT. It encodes CASSLVSSGEKLFF.

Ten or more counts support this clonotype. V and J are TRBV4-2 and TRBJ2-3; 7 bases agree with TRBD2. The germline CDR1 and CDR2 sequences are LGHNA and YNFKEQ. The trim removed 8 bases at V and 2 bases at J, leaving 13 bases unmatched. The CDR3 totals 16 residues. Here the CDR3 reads CASDGTAGDPTDTQYF. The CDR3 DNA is TGTGCCAGCGACGGTACGGCGGGGGACCCCACAGATACGCAGTATTTT.

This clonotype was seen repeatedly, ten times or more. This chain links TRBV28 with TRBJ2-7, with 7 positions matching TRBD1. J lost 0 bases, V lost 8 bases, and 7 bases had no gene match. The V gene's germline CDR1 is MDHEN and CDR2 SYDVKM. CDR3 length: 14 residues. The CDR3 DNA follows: TGTGCCAGCCGTCCCGGGACAGTCTCCTACGAGCAGTACTTC. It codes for CASRPGTVSYEQYF.

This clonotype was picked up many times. DNA for the CDR3: TGTGCCATCCTTTCTACGGGCCCTGCAGAGACCCAGTACTTC. Its protein product is CAILSTGPAETQYF. The rearrangement links TRBV28 to TRBJ2-5; D gene ambiguous. V lost 10 bases to trimming and J lost 4 bases, with 19 bases between them. CDR1 MDHEN and CDR2 SYDVKM come from the germline V gene. The CDR3 runs to 14 residues.